This entry is about one T cell receptor beta chain. This clone came up many times. Its antigen is still unknown. No per-base quality is available; no much larger clone lies one base away. This sample is drawn from a study of metastatic and nonmetastatic thyroid tumors (dated by TCRdb to between 2020 and 2021). Describing the broader study: Repertoires were compared across peripheral blood and tumor or nodule tissue samples from malignant and benign thyroid patients. The research as a whole found: In both blood and tumor samples, TCR beta diversity was reported to be significantly higher in malignant tumors than in benign nodules.

No patient had received any treatment before thyroid surgery. The study retrospectively analysed patient clinical samples collected from about 2012 to 2018 using T-cell receptor beta sequencing. Receptor libraries were prepared by PCR. These reads were obtained on an Illumina HiSeq 4000. High-throughput sequencing was used to profile the CDR3 region of the TCR beta-chain in every patient. In the original analysis: CDR3 differences across clinicopathological groups were used to build a classifier for discriminating distant-metastatic papillary thyroid cancer patients. To measure repertoire diversity the researchers used the Shannon index, while the Morisita-Horn index served to gauge how similar the tumor and blood repertoires were. TCRdb itself trimmed the public reads at Q25 with fastp, ran MiXCR and retained productive beta chains. TCRdb's processing, not the study's, gives the V and J calls here. This sample comprises 30,000 to 35,000 clones, about 29% of them detected only once. About 7.2% of the sample lies in the top ten.

Sequencing was done on a sample of blood. The receptor was derived from a female donor with papillary thyroid cancer or a benign thyroid nodule (not recorded which). Some clones in this sample may be carry-over from other donors' samples.

The DNA sequence is given as TGTGCCAGCAGCCCCACAGTCATAGGGGGTGAAGCTTTCTTT. Its protein is CASSPTVIGGEAFF. Rearrangement joined TRBV7-9 to TRBJ1-1; TRBD1 is a weak D gene call, 6 bases matching. CDR1 and CDR2 are drawn from the germline V gene (reference sequence): SEHNR, FQNEAQ. From cysteine to phenylalanine, the CDR3 is 14 amino acids long. The kept DNA is CDR3 alone, 42 bases in frame from the first base. The junction shows trimming of 5 bases on V and 7 bases on J, plus 17 bases between the germline ends.